Below, 3 T cell receptor beta chains from the same sample are listed, as sequenced in a study of CD8 T cells in Susac syndrome. The RNA, about 0.5 to 1 ug, was put through reverse transcription using random hexamers. TCRdb used MiXCR to reprocess the immunoSEQ multiplex PCR reads, holding one entry per CDR3 protein. The sample carries roughly 110,000 distinct CDR3 sequences, 94% recorded once. Sequencing was done on a sample of CD8+ T cells from PBMCs. All receptors derive from a human donor with Susac syndrome.

The chain joins TRBV4-1 to TRBJ2-3; D is possibly TRBD1 or TRBD2 (5 bases each). The CDR3 loop spans 16 amino acids. The germline V and J ends were trimmed by 0 bases and 3 bases, with 13 bases remaining between them. CDR1 and CDR2 from the germline V gene are MGHRA and YSYEKL. The CDR3 loop reads CASSQDRDGTTDTQYF. The CDR3 DNA sequence: TGCGCCAGCAGCCAAGACCGGGACGGTACGACAGATACGCAGTATTTT.

The chain has TRBV5-1 and TRBJ1-1; no clear D gene. Trimming stripped 0 bases from V and 1 base from J, with 13 bases between. The CDR3 sequence is 16 residues long. Germline-derived CDR1 and CDR2 are SGHRS and YFSETQ. The CDR3, as DNA: TGCGCCAGCAGCTTGGCCGTTATTGGCCCGAACACTGAAGCTTTCTTT. It is translated as CASSLAVIGPNTEAFF.

The chain has TRBV24-1 and TRBJ2-3; D might be TRBD2 (5 bases). The ends were cut back, 5 bases at V and 6 bases at J, with 8 bases in the middle. Germline V gives CDR1 KGHDR, CDR2 SFDVKD. The CDR3 extends over 12 amino acids. The CDR3 region is CATSAGDDTQYF. The CDR3 coding sequence is TGTGCCACCAGTGCCGGGGATGATACGCAGTATTTT.